These T cell receptor beta chains were read from a single sample in a study of early T cells in non-severe SARS-CoV-2 infection. TCRdb recomputed calls from the 5' RACE reads with MiXCR, one row per CDR3 protein. Of over 45,000 distinct CDR3 sequences listed, more than 6.5% are singletons. Sequencing used whole blood, obtained at baseline. These receptors all come from an adult who was a healthcare worker with PCR-confirmed SARS-CoV-2 infection or an uninfected control (not recorded which). Each CDR3 is given with its conserved first and last residue. A D gene is named only where the DNA matches it firmly. Clone sizes are given selectively: once, few, many, or a class where the clone is expanded.

TRBV7-2	TRBJ2-3	many	.	CASTLGITDTQYF	TGTGCCAGCACCCTCGGTATCACAGATACGCAGTATTTT
TRBV5-4	TRBJ1-2	.	TRBD1	CASSAGQERDMATF	TGTGCCAGCAGCGCCGGACAGGAAAGGGATATGGCAACCTTC
TRBV10-3	TRBJ2-3	many	.	CATHPTASTDTQYF	TGTGCCACCCACCCGACTGCGAGCACAGATACGCAGTATTTT
TRBV11-3	TRBJ1-2	few	.	CASTPRENYGYTF	TGTGCCAGCACCCCAAGGGAGAACTATGGCTACACCTTC
TRBV2	TRBJ2-3	many	.	CASSEAPETQYF	TGTGCCAGCAGTGAAGCCCCTGAGACGCAGTATTTT
TRBV9	TRBJ2-7	.	TRBD1	CASSVNLRDSTYEQYF	TGTGCCAGCAGCGTAAATCTTAGGGACAGCACCTACGAGCAGTACTTC
TRBV29-1	TRBJ1-2	.	TRBD1	CSGGQGSNYGYTF	TGCAGCGGGGGACAGGGGAGTAACTATGGCTACACCTTC
TRBV15	TRBJ2-7	.	.	CATSPGRGQAVSYEQYF	TGTGCCACCAGCCCCGGGAGGGGACAGGCTGTATCCTACGAGCAGTACTTC
TRBV2	TRBJ2-2	.	.	CASRQPMNTGELFF	TGTGCCAGCAGACAGCCTATGAACACCGGGGAGCTGTTTTTT
TRBV20-1	TRBJ2-3	few	.	CSAMSYTTDTQYF	TGCAGTGCTATGTCCTACACCACAGATACGCAGTATTTT
TRBV4-2	TRBJ1-2	.	.	CASSPGGYHYGYTF	TGTGCCAGCAGCCCGGGGGGTTATCACTATGGCTACACCTTC
TRBV27	TRBJ2-7	many	.	CASSLEEGYEQYF	TGTGCCAGCAGTCTCGAGGAGGGATACGAGCAGTACTTC
TRBV6-1	TRBJ1-5	.	TRBD1	CASSPGQEGQPQHF	TGTGCCAGCAGCCCGGGACAGGAGGGTCAGCCCCAGCATTTT
TRBV4-3	TRBJ1-3	.	.	CASSRDIPSGNTIYF	TGCGCCAGCAGTCGGGACATCCCCTCTGGAAACACCATATATTTT
TRBV6-2/TRBV6-3	TRBJ1-2	.	.	CASTLPGGYYGYTF	TGTGCCAGCACTCTCCCGGGAGGGTACTATGGCTACACCTTC
TRBV7-6	TRBJ1-1	few	.	CATSGIMNTEAFF	TGTGCCACCTCAGGGATTATGAACACTGAAGCTTTCTTT
TRBV18	TRBJ1-1	many	.	CASSPIAGTPIGAFF	TGTGCCAGCTCGCCTATCGCCGGGACACCCATAGGGGCTTTCTTT